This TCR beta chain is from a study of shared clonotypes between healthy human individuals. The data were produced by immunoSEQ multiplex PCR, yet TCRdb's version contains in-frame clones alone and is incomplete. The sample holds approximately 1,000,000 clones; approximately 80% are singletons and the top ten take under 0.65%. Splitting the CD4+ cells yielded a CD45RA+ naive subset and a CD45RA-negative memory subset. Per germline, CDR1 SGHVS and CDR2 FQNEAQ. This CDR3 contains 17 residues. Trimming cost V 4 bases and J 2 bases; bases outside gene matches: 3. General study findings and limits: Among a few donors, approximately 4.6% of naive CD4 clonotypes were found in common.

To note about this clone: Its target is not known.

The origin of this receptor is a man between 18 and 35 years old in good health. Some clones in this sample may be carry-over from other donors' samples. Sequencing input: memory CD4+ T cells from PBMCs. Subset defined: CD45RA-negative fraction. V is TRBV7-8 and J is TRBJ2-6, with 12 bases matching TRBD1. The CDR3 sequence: CASSSGQGATGANVLTF. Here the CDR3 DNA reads TGTGCCAGCAGCTCGGGACAGGGGGCTACTGGGGCCAACGTCCTGACTTTC.